The 6 T cell receptor beta chains below come from one sample, sequenced in a study of radiation and T cells in renal cell carcinoma. This table comes from immunoSEQ multiplex PCR, and its TCRdb copy is limited to in-frame clones, with some not included. The sample shows approximately 45,000 clones, roughly 83% of them seen only once. The time point is: baseline pretreatment blood. The treatment is: 15 Gy SBRT to primary tumor, nephrectomy 4 weeks later. This specimen was blood, taken from a patient whose treatment included radiotherapy and nephrectomy. The receptor set was obtained from a woman between 65 and 79 years old with renal cell carcinoma.

V and J are TRBV7-8 and TRBJ2-1, with 9 bases that match TRBD2. In germline, CDR1 is SGHVS, CDR2 FQNEAQ. The V and J ends lost 6 bases and 5 bases, in that order; junction bases with no gene match: 5. The CDR3 is 14 amino acids. CDR3 bases: TGTGCCAGCAGGGGACTAGCCGGGGACAATGAGCAGTTCTTC. This sequence encodes CASRGLAGDNEQFF.

This rearrangement joins TRBV27 to TRBJ1-2; D is perhaps TRBD1 (5 bases). Germline V gene lookup returns CDR1 MNHEY and CDR2 SMNVEV (reference sequence). This CDR3 contains 19 residues. Trimming shortened V by 5 bases and J by 0 bases, and 25 bases separated the two germline ends. The DNA of the CDR3 is TGTGCCAGCAGTCCGATGGCTAGGGGCATAGTTGGTTCTAACTATGGCTACACCTTC. It specifies CASSPMARGIVGSNYGYTF.

The chain recombines TRBV5-4 with TRBJ1-2; no definite D call. This CDR3 has 15 residues. Germline-derived CDR1 and CDR2 are SGHNT and YYREEE (reference sequence). Trimming took 2 bases from V and 3 from J, leaving 14 bases between them. In DNA form, the CDR3 reads TGTGCCAGCAGCTTAGGAGCTAACGGGGACTATGGCTACACCTTC. Translating gives CASSLGANGDYGYTF.

The chain's CDR3 is CATSRDRGEGETQYF. Written as DNA, the CDR3 is TGTGCCACCAGCAGAGATCGTGGGGAGGGTGAGACCCAGTACTTC. The chain carries TRBV15 and TRBJ2-5, with 7 bases fitting TRBD2. The CDR3 has 15 amino acids. CDR1 and CDR2 from the germline V gene are LNHNV and YYDKDF (reference sequence). The trim removed 0 bases at V and 5 bases at J, leaving 6 bases unmatched. The variable domain in full, with the rest retrieved from reference TRBV15 and TRBJ2-5, is DAMVIQNPRYQVTQFGKPVTLSCSQTLNHNVMYWYQQKSSQAPKLLFHYYDKDFNNEADTPDNFQSRRPNTSFCFLDIRSPGLGDTAMYLCATSRDRGEGETQYFGPGTRLLVL.

The chain employs TRBV4-1 and TRBJ2-1, with 8 positions matching TRBD1. Trimming removed 5 bases from V and 9 bases from J; junction bases left unmatched: 9. Germline V CDR1 and CDR2: MGHRA, YSYEKL. This CDR3 contains 14 residues. The CDR3 bases are TGCGCCAGCAGCTCCGTGCTTACAGGGGGTGAGCAGTTCTTC. Translating it yields CASSSVLTGGEQFF.

This sequence joins TRBV21-1 and TRBJ2-7; the table calls TRBD2, which could not be checked here. TRBV21-1 is a listed pseudogene. CDR3 length equals 16 residues. The CDR3 region has the DNA TGTGCCAGCAGCAAAGCGCGGGGGCCGAACTCCTACGAGCAGTACTTC. Translated: CASSKARGPNSYEQYF.